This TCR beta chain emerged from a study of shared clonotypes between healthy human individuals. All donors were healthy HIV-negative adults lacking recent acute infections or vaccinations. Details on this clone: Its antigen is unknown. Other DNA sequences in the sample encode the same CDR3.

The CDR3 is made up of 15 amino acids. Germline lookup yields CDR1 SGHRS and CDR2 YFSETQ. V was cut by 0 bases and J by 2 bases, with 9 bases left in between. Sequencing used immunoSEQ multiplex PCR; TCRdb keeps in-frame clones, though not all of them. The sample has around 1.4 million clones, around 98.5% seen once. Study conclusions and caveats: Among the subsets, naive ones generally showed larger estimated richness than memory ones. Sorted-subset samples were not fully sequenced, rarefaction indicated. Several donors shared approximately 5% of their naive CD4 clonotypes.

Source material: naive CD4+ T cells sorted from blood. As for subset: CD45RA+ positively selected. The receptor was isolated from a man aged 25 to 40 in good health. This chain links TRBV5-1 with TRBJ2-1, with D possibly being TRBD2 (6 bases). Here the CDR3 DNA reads TGCGCCAGCAGCTTGGCCGGGAGTGCCTACAATGAGCAGTTCTTC. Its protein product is CASSLAGSAYNEQFF.